This T cell receptor beta chain was recovered during a study of blood T cell repertoires in COVID-19. CDR3 length equals 12 residues. Trimming stripped 2 bases from V and 5 bases from J, with 6 bases between. The germline V gene has CDR1 KGHDR and CDR2 SFDVKD. The table came from immunoSEQ multiplex PCR; TCRdb's copy has only in-frame clones and leaves some out. The sample yields 180,000 or so clones, approximately 89% seen once. The V gene is TRBV24-1, the J gene TRBJ2-7, with D perhaps TRBD2 (6 bases). The origin of this receptor is a woman aged 30 to 39 with acute or convalescent COVID-19. The sequencing input was peripheral blood. CDR3 DNA: TGTGCCACCAGTGATTGGAGGGACGAGCAGTACTTC. It is translated as CATSDWRDEQYF.